One and the same sample provided the 22 T cell receptor beta chains below, sequenced in a study of early T cells in non-severe SARS-CoV-2 infection. From the 5' RACE reads, TCRdb called clonotypes with MiXCR, one entry per CDR3 protein. This table holds about 110,000 distinct CDR3 sequences, about an eighth found once. The specimen was whole blood. The receptors stem from an adult who was a healthcare worker with PCR-confirmed SARS-CoV-2 infection or an uninfected control (not recorded which).

This chain links TRBV4-1 with TRBJ1-4, with 7 bases aligning to TRBD1. The CDR3 runs 16 residues. V shed 3 bases, J shed 4 bases, and the junction held 8 bases outside the gene matches. Germline V CDR1 and CDR2: MGHRA, YSYEKL. The CDR3 here is CASSHPGGRNNEKLFF. In nucleotides, the CDR3 is TGCGCCAGCAGCCACCCAGGGGGACGGAATAATGAAAAACTGTTTTTT.

Regarding this clonotype: This may be a read error: a much more frequent sequence differs by one nucleotide. The chain links TRBV3-1 to TRBJ1-6; 8 nucleotides agree with TRBD1. Trimming removed 4 bases from V and 10 bases from J; junction bases left unmatched: 6. Germline-derived CDR1 and CDR2 are LGHDT and YNNKEL (reference sequence). The CDR3 extends over 14 amino acids. Written as DNA, the CDR3 is TGTGCCAGCAGCCTGGACAGGGTGCGGTCACCCCTCCACTTT. Translation gives CASSLDRVRSPLHF.

V usage is TRBV2 and J usage is TRBJ2-5; possible D gene TRBD2, 6 bases. Germline lookup yields CDR1 SNHLY and CDR2 FYNNEI. The CDR3 is 14 residues long. Trimming left V 5 bases short and J 5 bases short, with 15 bases between. CDR3 region: CASSYNSGGETQYF. The CDR3, as DNA: TGTGCCAGCAGTTACAATAGCGGAGGGGAGACCCAGTACTTC. The whole variable domain, remainder taken from reference TRBV2 and TRBJ2-5, is EPEVTQTPSHQVTQMGQEVILRCVPISNHLYFYWYRQILGQKVEFLVSFYNNEISEKSEIFDDQFSVERPDGSNFTLKIRSTKLEDSAMYFCASSYNSGGETQYFGPGTRLLVL.

This clonotype was seen many times. The chain's CDR3 is CASSLTGGYNSPLHF. The CDR3 nucleotides read TGTGCCAGCAGCCTGACAGGGGGTTATAATTCACCCCTCCACTTT. The chain joins TRBV28 to TRBJ1-6; 9 bases are shared with TRBD1. V shed 6 bases, J shed 4 bases, and the junction held 4 bases outside the gene matches. The germline gives CDR1 MDHEN, CDR2 SYDVKM. This CDR3 has 15 amino acids.

In this sample, this clonotype turned up a few times. This chain uses TRBV24-1 with TRBJ1-5; D remains unclear. CDR1 and CDR2 (germline): KGHDR, SFDVKD. This CDR3 region has 16 residues. V dropped 3 bases and J dropped 0 bases, with 11 bases sitting between them. This chain's CDR3 is CATSDKDLDSNQPQHF. CDR3 coding DNA: TGTGCCACCAGTGATAAGGACTTGGATAGCAATCAGCCCCAGCATTTT.

This clonotype was detected ten times or more. The gene calls are TRBV3-1 and TRBJ1-6, with D tentatively TRBD1 (5 bases). This CDR3 contains 14 residues. Germline V lookup: CDR1 LGHDT, CDR2 YNNKEL (reference sequence). V shed 0 bases and J shed 7 bases, with 7 bases lying between them. DNA of the CDR3: TGTGCCAGCAGCCAAGACAGGGTAAATTCACCCCTCCACTTT. Translated, it gives CASSQDRVNSPLHF.

V usage is TRBV7-6 and J usage is TRBJ2-7; D perhaps matches TRBD2 (6 bases). The V and J ends lost 0 bases and 0 bases respectively, with 9 bases between them. Germline V lookup: CDR1 SGHVS, CDR2 FNYEAQ. The CDR3 length is 15 residues. CDR3 sequence (DNA): TGTGCCAGCAGCTTAGCCCAGGGAGGCTCCTACGAGCAGTACTTC. It yields the protein CASSLAQGGSYEQYF.

The table lists this clonotype with a few counts. The CDR3 here is CSVDQGGNTEAFF. The CDR3 DNA reads TGCAGCGTTGATCAGGGGGGGAACACTGAAGCTTTCTTT. This rearrangement joins TRBV29-1 to TRBJ1-1; 7 bases are a match to TRBD1. The CDR3 is made up of 13 amino acids. V gave up 3 bases and J gave up 1 base; unmatched junction bases: 2. Germline CDR1 SQVTM, CDR2 ANQGSEA.

The chain uses TRBV27 and TRBJ2-6, with 11 bases lining up with TRBD1. Germline CDR1 is MNHEY and CDR2 is SMNVEV (reference sequence). This CDR3 spans 18 amino acids. Trimming at V came to 4 bases and at J to 4 bases, leaving 9 bases not matched to a gene. Here the CDR3 reads CASSSPGTGGAGANVLTF. The CDR3 bases are TGTGCCAGCAGTTCACCCGGGACAGGGGGAGCCGGGGCCAACGTCCTGACTTTC.

This clonotype was recorded a few times. The chain joins TRBV15 to TRBJ2-3; tentatively, D is TRBD1 (6 bases). The CDR3 runs 16 residues. Germline values: CDR1 LNHNV, CDR2 YYDKDF (reference sequence). Trimming cost V 0 bases and J 2 bases, with 12 bases left between them. The CDR3 spells CATSRDWQGNTDTQYF. DNA of the CDR3: TGTGCCACCAGCAGAGACTGGCAGGGGAACACAGATACGCAGTATTTT.

The CDR3 loop is CASRLSPGGGNEKLFF. Written as DNA, the CDR3 is TGTGCAAGTCGCTTATCGCCGGGTGGCGGTAATGAAAAACTGTTTTTT. The chain links TRBV12-2 to TRBJ1-4. TRBV12-2 is a recognized pseudogene. This CDR3 has 16 residues.

The chain links TRBV7-9 to TRBJ2-7, with a possible D match to TRBD1 (6 bases). The CDR3 is made up of 12 amino acids. Between the trimmed V and J ends, which lost 7 bases and 3 bases, there was a span of 10 bases. Germline V gene lookup returns CDR1 SEHNR and CDR2 FQNEAQ (reference sequence). The chain's CDR3 is CASNTGIYEQYF. The DNA of the CDR3 is TGTGCCAGCAACACAGGGATCTACGAGCAGTACTTC.

This chain uses TRBV28 with TRBJ1-2; D unresolved. CDR3 length: 12 residues. V shed 3 bases and J shed 8 bases, with 10 bases lying between them. Germline loops: CDR1 MDHEN, CDR2 SYDVKM. This CDR3 is CASSFRGQGYTF. The CDR3 bases are TGTGCCAGCAGTTTTAGAGGGCAAGGCTACACCTTC.

Ten or more counts support this clonotype. J is TRBJ1-6 and V is TRBV20-1; D gene ambiguous. The ends were cut back, 0 bases at V and 8 bases at J, with 14 bases in the middle. This CDR3 spans 15 amino acids. In germline, CDR1 is DFQATT, CDR2 SNEGSKA (reference sequence). The CDR3 DNA reads TGCAGTGCTAGAGATAGACGGATCGGGGATTCACCCCTCCACTTT. As protein: CSARDRRIGDSPLHF.

This clonotype was seen a handful of times. V is TRBV5-1 and J is TRBJ1-6; no firm D call. This CDR3 is built from 16 residues. The V and J ends lost 4 bases and 0 bases respectively, with 11 bases between them. Per the germline V gene, CDR1 is SGHRS and CDR2 is YFSETQ. CDR3 loop: CASSPSALSYNSPLHF. For the CDR3, the DNA is TGCGCCAGCAGCCCCTCCGCCCTCTCCTATAATTCACCCCTCCACTTT.

This clonotype occurred many times. CDR3 nucleotides: TGTGCCAGCAGCTTAGATCGCGGGACAGGGTCCTACAATGAGCAGTTCTTC. This codes for CASSLDRGTGSYNEQFF. The chain is built from TRBV11-2 and TRBJ2-1; 9 nucleotides line up with TRBD1. Trimming took 0 bases from V and 1 from J; bases not matched to a gene: 4. Germline V gene sequence: CDR1 SGHAT, CDR2 FQNNGV. The CDR3 consists of 17 residues.

This clonotype turned up a few times. This chain connects TRBV6-5 to TRBJ2-1, with D tentatively TRBD1 or TRBD2 (5 bases each). This CDR3 spans 11 amino acids. Per germline, CDR1 MNHEY and CDR2 SVGAGI. V lost 2 bases, J lost 14 bases, and 10 bases lay in between. The CDR3 nucleotides are TGTGCCAGCAGTTACCCCGGGGCCGAGTTCTTC. This gives the protein CASSYPGAEFF.

V gene TRBV29-1 combines with J gene TRBJ1-6; 11 nucleotides match TRBD1. Per the germline V gene, CDR1 is SQVTM and CDR2 is ANQGSEA. The CDR3 contains 14 residues. With V trimmed by 6 bases and J by 7 bases, 5 bases remained unmatched. CDR3 in amino acids: CSVRTGGGNSPLHF. The CDR3 DNA reads TGCAGCGTGAGGACAGGGGGCGGGAATTCACCCCTCCACTTT.

V and J are TRBV3-1 and TRBJ2-5; D gene ambiguous. Trimming left V 0 bases short and J 5 bases short, with 10 bases between. CDR3 length equals 14 residues. The germline gives CDR1 LGHDT, CDR2 YNNKEL (reference sequence). As DNA, the CDR3 is TGTGCCAGCAGCCAAGATGAAGGGCGGGAGACCCAGTACTTC. Protein product: CASSQDEGRETQYF.

This clonotype was observed a few times. One end of the junction is discordant with germline, which a read error may explain. This chain connects TRBV7-7 to TRBJ2-1, with 8 bases lining up with TRBD2. The CDR3 sequence is 13 residues long. Per the germline V gene, CDR1 is SSHAT and CDR2 is FNYEAQ (reference sequence). DNA for the CDR3: TGTGCTAGCAGCTTAGGACTAGCAGGGGAGCAGTTCTTC. As protein: CASSLGLAGEQFF.

The chain is built from TRBV20-1 and TRBJ2-3; 8 bases map to TRBD2. Per the germline V gene, CDR1 is DFQATT and CDR2 is SNEGSKA (reference sequence). V was clipped by 3 bases and J by 6 bases; unmatched bases: 14. CDR3 length: 16 residues. CDR3 in amino acids: CSARTPMRGEADTQYF. DNA for the CDR3: TGCAGTGCTAGGACTCCCATGCGGGGGGAGGCGGATACGCAGTATTTT.

The J gene is TRBJ2-5, the V gene TRBV24-1; no clear D. V shed 7 bases and J shed 3 bases, with 14 bases lying between them. CDR3 size: 14 residues. Germline V gene lookup returns CDR1 KGHDR and CDR2 SFDVKD. The CDR3 DNA follows: TGTGCCACCAGCGGCGGCCTACCCAAAGAGACCCAGTACTTC. Translating gives CATSGGLPKETQYF.